This T cell receptor beta chain came from a study of cytomegalovirus exposure and HLA in healthy donors. The junction had 6 bases not matched to a gene; V was cut back by 6 bases and J by 7 bases. Looked up from germline, CDR1 is MNHEY and CDR2 is SMNVEV (reference sequence). CDR3 length equals 14 residues. Primers for the PCR totalled 60 Vbeta and 13 Jbeta. The repertoire was sequenced with immunoSEQ multiplex PCR; TCRdb's copy has only in-frame clones and lacks some. Of 100,000 to 120,000 clones listed, approximately 74% are singletons. The chain couples TRBV27 to TRBJ2-4; 10 positions agree with TRBD1. Source material: PBMCs. The source is a middle-aged woman in good health and CMV-seropositive. CDR3 loop: CASRRRQGANIQYF. CDR3 DNA: TGTGCCAGCAGGCGTCGACAGGGGGCGAACATTCAGTACTTC.